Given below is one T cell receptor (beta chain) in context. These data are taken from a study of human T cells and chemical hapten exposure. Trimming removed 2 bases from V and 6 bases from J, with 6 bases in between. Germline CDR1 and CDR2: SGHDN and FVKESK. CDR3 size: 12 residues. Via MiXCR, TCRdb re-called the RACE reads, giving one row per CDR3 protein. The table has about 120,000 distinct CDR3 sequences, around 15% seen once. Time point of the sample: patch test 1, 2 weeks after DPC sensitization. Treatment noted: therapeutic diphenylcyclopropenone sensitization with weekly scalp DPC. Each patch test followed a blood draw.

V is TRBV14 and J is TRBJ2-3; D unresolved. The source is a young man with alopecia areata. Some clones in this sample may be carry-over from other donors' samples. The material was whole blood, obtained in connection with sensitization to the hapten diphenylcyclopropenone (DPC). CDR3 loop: CASSQLPDTQYF. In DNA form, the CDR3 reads TGTGCCAGCAGCCAACTGCCGGATACGCAGTATTTT.